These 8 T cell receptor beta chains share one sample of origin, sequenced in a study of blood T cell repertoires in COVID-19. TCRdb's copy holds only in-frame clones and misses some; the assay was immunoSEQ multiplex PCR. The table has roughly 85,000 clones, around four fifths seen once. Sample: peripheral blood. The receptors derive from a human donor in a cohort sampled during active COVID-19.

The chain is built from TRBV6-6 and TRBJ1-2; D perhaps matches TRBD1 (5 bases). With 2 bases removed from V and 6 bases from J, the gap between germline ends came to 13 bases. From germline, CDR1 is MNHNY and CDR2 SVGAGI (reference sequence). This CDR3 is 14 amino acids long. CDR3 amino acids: CASSYQGSPHGYTF. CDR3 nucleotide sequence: TGTGCCAGCAGTTACCAGGGCTCCCCCCATGGCTACACCTTC.

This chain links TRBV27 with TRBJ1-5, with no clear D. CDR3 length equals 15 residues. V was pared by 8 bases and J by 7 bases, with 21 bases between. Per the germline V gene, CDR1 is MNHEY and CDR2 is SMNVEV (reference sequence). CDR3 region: CASRRAATGRQPQHF. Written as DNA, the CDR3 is TGTGCCAGCCGAAGAGCGGCAACGGGCCGGCAGCCCCAGCATTTT.

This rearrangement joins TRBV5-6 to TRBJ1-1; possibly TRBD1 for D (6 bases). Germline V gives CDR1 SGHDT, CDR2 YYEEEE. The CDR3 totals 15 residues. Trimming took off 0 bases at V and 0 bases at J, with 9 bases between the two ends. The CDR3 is CASSLDQGMNTEAFF. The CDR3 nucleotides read TGTGCCAGCAGCTTGGATCAGGGGATGAACACTGAAGCTTTCTTT.

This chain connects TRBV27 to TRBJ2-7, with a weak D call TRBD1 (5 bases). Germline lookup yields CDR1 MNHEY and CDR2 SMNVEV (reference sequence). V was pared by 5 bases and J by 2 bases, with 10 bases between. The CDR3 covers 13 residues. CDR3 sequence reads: CASSRWGPYEQYF. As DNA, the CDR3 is TGTGCCAGCAGTAGATGGGGCCCCTACGAGCAGTACTTC.

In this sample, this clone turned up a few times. CDR3 sequence (DNA): TGTGCCAGCAGCGTAGGACAGGGGGCTTTCTACGAGCAGTACTTC. Translated, it gives CASSVGQGAFYEQYF. The genes are TRBV5-5 and TRBJ2-7, with TRBD1 matching over 11 bases. This CDR3 has 15 residues. Per the germline V gene, CDR1 is SGHKS and CDR2 is YYEKEE (reference sequence). The J segment lost 3 bases and the V segment lost 4 bases, leaving 6 bases of the junction unmatched.

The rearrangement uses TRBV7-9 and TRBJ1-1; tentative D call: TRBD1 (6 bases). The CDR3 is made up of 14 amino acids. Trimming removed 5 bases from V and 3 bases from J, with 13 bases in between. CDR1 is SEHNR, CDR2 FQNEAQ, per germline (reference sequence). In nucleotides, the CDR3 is TGTGCCAGCAGCACCCGGGGGGCCGACACTGAAGCTTTCTTT. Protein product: CASSTRGADTEAFF.

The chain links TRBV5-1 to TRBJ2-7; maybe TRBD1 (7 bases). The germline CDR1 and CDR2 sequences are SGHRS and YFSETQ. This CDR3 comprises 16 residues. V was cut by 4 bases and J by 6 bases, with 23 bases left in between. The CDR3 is CASSRGTGTESSEQYF. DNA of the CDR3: TGCGCCAGCAGCCGGGGGACCGGGACAGAATCTTCCGAGCAGTACTTC.

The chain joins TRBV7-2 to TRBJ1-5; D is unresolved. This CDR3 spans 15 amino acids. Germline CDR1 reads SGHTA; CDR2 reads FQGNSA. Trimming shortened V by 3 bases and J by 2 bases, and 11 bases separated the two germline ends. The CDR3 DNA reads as TGTGCCAGCAGCTTTTCCGGGAGGGGCAATCAGCCCCAGCATTTT. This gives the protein CASSFSGRGNQPQHF.